Listed here are 2 T cell receptor beta chains from one sample, sequenced in a study of blood T cell repertoires in COVID-19. The protocol was immunoSEQ multiplex PCR, while the TCRdb copy is restricted to in-frame clones and leaves out a portion. The table includes 270,000 or so clones, roughly 85% detected once. The sequencing input was PBMCs or T cells enriched from blood (not recorded which). The origin of the receptors is a woman in her fifties or sixties who had been exposed to COVID-19.

J is TRBJ1-1 and V is TRBV18; no reliable D call. Deletions cut 3 bases from V and 5 bases from J, with 16 bases between. This CDR3 has 15 residues. CDR1 and CDR2 from the germline V gene are KGHSH and LQKENI. In DNA form, the CDR3 reads TGTGCCAGCTCACCGCCTACCGGTAGAGAAACTGAAGCTTTCTTT. Protein sequence: CASSPPTGRETEAFF. The full variable domain, completed using reference TRBV18 and TRBJ1-1, is NAGVMQNPRHLVRRRGQEARLRCSPMKGHSHVYWYRQLPEEGLKFMVYLQKENIIDESGMPKERFSAEFPKEGPSILRIQQVVRGDSAAYFCASSPPTGRETEAFFGQGTRLTVV.

The chain employs TRBV6-5 and TRBJ1-6; TRBD1 agrees at 7 bases. CDR1 and CDR2 from the germline V gene are MNHEY and SVGAGI. Trimming took 6 bases from V and 6 from J; bases not matched to a gene: 8. The CDR3 contains 15 residues. The chain's CDR3 is CASSHDRAGNSPLHF. The CDR3 DNA is TGTGCCAGCAGCCATGACAGGGCCGGTAATTCACCCCTCCACTTT.